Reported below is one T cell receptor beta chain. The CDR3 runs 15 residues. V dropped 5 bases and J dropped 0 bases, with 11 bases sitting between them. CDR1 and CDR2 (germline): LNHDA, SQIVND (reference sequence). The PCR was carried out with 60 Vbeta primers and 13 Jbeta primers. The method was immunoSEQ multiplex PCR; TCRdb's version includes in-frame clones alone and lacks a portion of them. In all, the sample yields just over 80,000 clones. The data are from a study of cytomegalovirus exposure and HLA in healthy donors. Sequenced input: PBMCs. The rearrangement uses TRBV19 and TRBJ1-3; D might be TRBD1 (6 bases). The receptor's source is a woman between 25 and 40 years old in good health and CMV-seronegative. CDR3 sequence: CASSLDRFSGNTIYF. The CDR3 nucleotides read TGTGCCAGTAGTTTGGACAGATTCTCTGGAAACACCATATATTTT.